This TCR beta chain was sequenced for a study of blood T cells in healthy people across ages. General observations from the study: Among T cells, TCR beta diversity per million cells dropped roughly linearly as age rose.

This CDR3 contains 16 residues. The ends lost 7 bases at V and 3 bases at J; junction bases unmatched: 10. From germline, CDR1 is MNHEY and CDR2 SMNVEV (reference sequence). PCR was performed a second time for roughly 7 to 12 cycles using a sample-barcoded 5' primer and a J-beta primer mix. TCRdb independently ran MiXCR on the 5' RACE reads; one entry per CDR3 protein. The table includes 1.5 million to 2 million distinct CDR3 sequences, under 30% detected once. This clonotype was recorded only once. The antigen is not known. The clonotype comes from a woman aged 25 to 39 in good health. The chain carries TRBV27 and TRBJ2-7, with 12 bases lining up with TRBD2. Input material: blood. The CDR3 region has the DNA TGTGCCAGCATCCACTCTAGCGGGGGGGGAAGCTACGAGCAGTACTTC. Its protein is CASIHSSGGGSYEQYF.